This record concerns one T cell receptor (beta chain) sequence. The sample is drawn from a study of blood T cell repertoires in COVID-19. Looking at the study overall: PBMCs, B-cell-depleted T cells, or T cells provided the cDNA or gDNA that made up the material.

Only in-frame clones appear in the TCRdb table, and some are missing; sequencing was by immunoSEQ multiplex PCR. This sample carries 99,000 or so clones, 70% to 90% of them seen once, and the ten largest clones take 4.5% to 5.5%. This CDR3 region has 13 residues. V lost 0 bases and J 3 bases, leaving 6 bases between the germline ends. Germline V gives CDR1 LNHNV, CDR2 YYDKDF (reference sequence). The TCR originated in a human donor in a cohort sampled during active COVID-19. The chain carries TRBV15 and TRBJ2-7; D remains ambiguous. Material for sequencing was peripheral blood. CDR3 loop: CATSRDPLYEQYF. The CDR3 coding sequence is TGTGCCACCAGCAGAGACCCCCTCTACGAGCAGTACTTC.